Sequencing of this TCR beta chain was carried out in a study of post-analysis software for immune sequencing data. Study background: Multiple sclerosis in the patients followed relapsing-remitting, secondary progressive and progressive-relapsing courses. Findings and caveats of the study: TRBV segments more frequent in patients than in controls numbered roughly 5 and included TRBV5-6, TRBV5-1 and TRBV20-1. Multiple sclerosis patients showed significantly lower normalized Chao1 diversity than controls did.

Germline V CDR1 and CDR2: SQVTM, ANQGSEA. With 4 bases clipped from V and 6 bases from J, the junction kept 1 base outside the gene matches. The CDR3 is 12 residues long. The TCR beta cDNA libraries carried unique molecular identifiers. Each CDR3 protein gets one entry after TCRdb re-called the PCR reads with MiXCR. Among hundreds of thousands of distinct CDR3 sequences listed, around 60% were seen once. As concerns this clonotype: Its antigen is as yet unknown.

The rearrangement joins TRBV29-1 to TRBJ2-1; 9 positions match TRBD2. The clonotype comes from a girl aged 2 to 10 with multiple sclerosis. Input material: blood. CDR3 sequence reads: CSVGGRANEQFF. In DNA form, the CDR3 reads TGCAGCGTTGGCGGGAGGGCCAATGAGCAGTTCTTC.